Following are 30 T cell receptor beta chains from one sample sequenced in a study of prognosis after radiotherapy for stage I lung cancer (dated by TCRdb to the early 2020s). TCRdb shows the sequencer as Illumina HiSeq 3000. Two rounds of multiplex PCR on genomic DNA were used to amplify the TCR beta CDR3 region. In the first round of PCR, primers specific to each TRBV and TRBJ gene were used, and the primer sequences are filed in Chinese patent CN105087789A. TCRdb handled the public reads itself, with Q25 trimming in fastp and clone calling in MiXCR, and kept productive beta chains. Rows are combined by CDR3 protein, so each entry shows the most common genes and DNA. This sample gives about 25,000 distinct CDR3 sequences in total; 30% to 45% of them show up just once. Approximately 60% of the sample is taken by the ten largest. The sequencing used PBMCs, collected before or after stereotactic body radiation therapy (not recorded which). These TCRs come from a donor aged 50 or older with non-small cell lung cancer.

In this sample, this clonotype turned up many times. The gene calls are TRBV10-3 and TRBJ2-5, with 10 bases fitting TRBD2. V lost 2 bases, J lost 5 bases, and 8 bases stayed unmatched. The CDR3 is made up of 16 amino acids. Germline lookup yields CDR1 ENHRY and CDR2 SYGVKD. The DNA of the CDR3 is TGTGCCATCAGTGAGGCTAGCGGGAGCCGTAGGGAGACCCAGTACTTC. This gives the protein CAISEASGSRRETQYF.

This clonotype has at least ten counts. V is TRBV12-3 or TRBV12-4 and J is TRBJ2-3; D gene ambiguous. The ends were cut back, 0 bases at V and 5 bases at J, with 12 bases in the middle. The CDR3 covers 15 residues. The CDR3 loop is CASSLAFLSGDTQYF. CDR3 sequence (DNA): TGTGCCAGCAGTTTAGCCTTCTTATCTGGAGATACGCAGTATTTT.

A word on this clonotype: This likely came from a read error, as a far larger clone is one base away. V gene TRBV6-9 combines with J gene TRBJ2-1; D is unresolved. Trimming left V 3 bases short and J 4 bases short, with 4 bases between. From germline, CDR1 is MNHGY and CDR2 SVAAGI. The CDR3 contains 12 residues. For the CDR3, the DNA is TGTGCCAGCAGTTACGGGTACAATGAGCAGTTCTTC. This translates into CASSYGYNEQFF.

This clonotype was recorded many times. V is TRBV19 and J is TRBJ2-1; 7 bases line up with TRBD2. The CDR3 extends over 14 amino acids. Trimming at V came to 6 bases and at J to 1 base, leaving 3 bases not matched to a gene. Germline CDR1 and CDR2: LNHDA and SQIVND (reference sequence). The chain's CDR3 is CASRRTSSYNEQFF. CDR3 coding DNA: TGTGCCAGTAGAAGGACTAGTTCCTACAATGAGCAGTTCTTC.

This clonotype was seen many times. As DNA, the CDR3 is TGCGCCAGCGGTCCGTCGGTGGCGAACACTGAAGCTTTCTTT. Translation: CASGPSVANTEAFF. The chain employs TRBV5-1 and TRBJ1-1, with D uncertain. Germline V gene sequence: CDR1 SGHRS, CDR2 YFSETQ. The ends were cut back, 7 bases at V and 1 base at J, with 14 bases in the middle. The CDR3 has 14 amino acids.

There are a few counts of this clonotype. This sequence joins TRBV4-1 and TRBJ2-4, with D possibly being TRBD2 (6 bases). Germline CDR1 MGHRA, CDR2 YSYEKL. Trimming took 2 bases from V and 0 from J, leaving 11 bases between them. The CDR3 covers 16 residues. The CDR3 nucleotides read TGCGCCAGCAGCCAATCCGCGGGATCAGCCAAAAACATTCAGTACTTC. Its protein product is CASSQSAGSAKNIQYF.

This clonotype was recorded many times. This rearrangement joins TRBV11-3 to TRBJ2-1; 10 positions match TRBD2. In germline, CDR1 is SGHNT, CDR2 YENEEA. The CDR3 is 15 amino acids. J lost 8 bases, V lost 5 bases, and 9 bases had no gene match. The CDR3 sequence: CASSQLGTSVYEQFF. CDR3 bases: TGTGCCAGCAGCCAACTCGGGACTAGCGTTTATGAGCAGTTCTTC.

This clonotype has at least ten counts. V gene TRBV29-1 combines with J gene TRBJ1-4; D might be TRBD1 (6 bases). CDR1 and CDR2 (germline): SQVTM, ANQGSEA. The V and J ends lost 3 bases and 11 bases respectively, with 10 bases between them. The CDR3 totals 11 residues. Here the CDR3 reads CSVDRGAKLFF. In nucleotides, the CDR3 is TGCAGCGTTGATCGGGGGGCCAAACTGTTTTTT.

At least ten counts were recorded for this clonotype. The rearrangement uses TRBV19 and TRBJ1-6; D not certain. This CDR3 spans 14 amino acids. Germline CDR1 reads LNHDA; CDR2 reads SQIVND (reference sequence). V was shortened by 4 bases and J by 4 bases, with 8 bases between the two germline ends. CDR3 sequence (DNA): TGTGCCAGTAGTAAGGCGCAGTATAATTCACCCCTCCACTTT. It specifies CASSKAQYNSPLHF.

This clonotype has at least ten counts. The chain joins TRBV5-1 to TRBJ2-3; no firm D call. Trimming left V 2 bases short and J 4 bases short, with 8 bases between. There are 13 residues in the CDR3. Germline V CDR1 and CDR2: SGHRS, YFSETQ. CDR3: CASSFVLADTQYF. The CDR3 region has the DNA TGCGCCAGCAGCTTTGTGTTGGCAGATACGCAGTATTTT.

The sample holds a few counts of this clonotype. This chain uses TRBV27 with TRBJ2-2; perhaps TRBD2 as D (6 bases). The V end lost 3 bases, the J end lost 2 bases, and 10 bases lay between the germline ends. Germline V CDR1 and CDR2: MNHEY, SMNVEV (reference sequence). The CDR3 runs 15 residues. The CDR3 reads CASSFWDSNTGELFF. The DNA of the CDR3 is TGTGCCAGCAGTTTTTGGGACTCAAACACCGGGGAGCTGTTTTTT.

This clonotype was recorded many times. The chain combines TRBV6-1 with TRBJ2-7; D gene uncertain. Trimming took off 5 bases at V and 2 bases at J, with 19 bases between the two ends. The CDR3 has 16 amino acids. The V gene's germline CDR1 is MNHNS and CDR2 SASEGT. CDR3 sequence: CASSPRTGSPTYEQYF. The CDR3 nucleotides are TGTGCCAGCAGTCCCCGCACGGGCTCGCCTACCTACGAGCAGTACTTC.

This sequence joins TRBV2 and TRBJ1-2; weak D call: TRBD1 (6 bases). Trimming removed 6 bases at V and 8 bases at J, with 16 bases between. This CDR3 contains 13 residues. CDR1 is SNHLY and CDR2 is FYNNEI in the germline V gene. The CDR3 DNA reads TGTGCCAGCAGCCTCGACAGGTCGGGAGGCTACACCTTC. Its protein product is CASSLDRSGGYTF.

The chain is built from TRBV24-1 and TRBJ2-2; TRBD1 matches at 9 bases. Looked up from germline, CDR1 is KGHDR and CDR2 is SFDVKD. The ends lost 4 bases at V and 1 base at J; junction bases unmatched: 6. This CDR3 comprises 17 residues. The CDR3 is CATSEQDRGLNTGELFF. Here the CDR3 DNA reads TGTGCCACCAGTGAGCAAGACAGGGGGTTGAACACCGGGGAGCTGTTTTTT.

The table lists this clonotype with many counts. This chain joins TRBV7-2 and TRBJ2-7; 7 bases line up with TRBD2. Per the germline V gene, CDR1 is SGHTA and CDR2 is FQGNSA. CDR3 length: 15 amino acids. The trim removed 5 bases at V and 2 bases at J, leaving 9 bases unmatched. DNA of the CDR3: TGTGCCAGCAGCCTAAGCGGACTAGAAACCTACGAGCAGTACTTC. This sequence encodes CASSLSGLETYEQYF.

This clonotype showed up many times. The rearrangement uses TRBV11-3 and TRBJ2-7; TRBD2 matches 9 bases. Germline CDR1 is SGHNT and CDR2 is YENEEA. J was trimmed by 7 bases and V by 4 bases; bases with no gene match: 14. This CDR3 has 16 residues. DNA for the CDR3: TGTGCCAGCAGCTCTATAAGCTCAGCGGGAGGCGGGGAGCAGTACTTC. Residues: CASSSISSAGGGEQYF.

This clonotype was found many times. The gene calls are TRBV4-3 and TRBJ2-2; possibly TRBD2 for D (6 bases). This CDR3 is built from 16 residues. V was pared by 4 bases and J by 4 bases, with 16 bases between. The germline CDR1 and CDR2 sequences are LGHNA and YSLEER. The DNA of the CDR3 is TGCGCCAGCAGCCCCCGGTCGGAGGGATTCACCGGGGAGCTGTTTTTT. This encodes CASSPRSEGFTGELFF.

This clonotype was seen a handful of times. A much larger clone sits a single nucleotide away, making a read error possible. The genes are TRBV20-1 and TRBJ1-3, with D unresolved. Germline V gene lookup returns CDR1 DFQATT and CDR2 SNEGSKA (reference sequence). CDR3 length: 15 amino acids. This CDR3 reads CSARASLGSVNTIYF. The CDR3 DNA sequence: TGCAGTGCTAGGGCTAGCTTAGGCTCTGTAAACACCATATATTTT.

This clonotype has ten or more counts. The V and J genes are TRBV30 and TRBJ1-1; no clear D. V was clipped by 3 bases and J by 5 bases, with 7 bases between them. The CDR3 length is 11 residues. Per germline, CDR1 GTSNPN and CDR2 SVGIG (reference sequence). The CDR3 DNA reads as TGTGCCTGGAGGGGGTATACTGAAGCTTTCTTT. As protein: CAWRGYTEAFF.

This clonotype was picked up many times. V is TRBV7-2 and J is TRBJ1-1, with D possibly TRBD1 on 5 matching bases. This CDR3 has 14 amino acids. Germline CDR1 and CDR2: SGHTA and FQGNSA. Trimming left V 2 bases short and J 4 bases short, with 11 bases between. CDR3 residues: CASSLSKTVTEAFF. The CDR3 DNA is TGTGCCAGCAGCTTATCTAAGACAGTCACTGAAGCTTTCTTT. The variable domain in full, with the rest retrieved from reference TRBV7-2 and TRBJ1-1, is GAGVSQSPSNKVTEKGKDVELRCDPISGHTALYWYRQSLGQGLEFLIYFQGNSAPDKSGLPSDRFSAERTGGSVSTLTIQRTQQEDSAVYLCASSLSKTVTEAFFGQGTRLTVV.

J is TRBJ1-2 and V is TRBV6-2 or TRBV6-3; D remains unclear. CDR3 size: 13 residues. The V gene lost 2 bases and the J gene lost 8 bases, with 12 bases spanning the gap. The germline CDR1 and CDR2 sequences are MNHEY and SVGEGT. This CDR3 reads CASSYTRESGYTF. The DNA of the CDR3 is TGTGCCAGCAGTTACACGAGGGAATCGGGCTACACCTTC.

This clonotype has at least ten counts. The chain has TRBV7-2 and TRBJ2-2, with no clear D. Germline values: CDR1 SGHTA, CDR2 FQGNSA. The germline V and J ends were trimmed by 4 bases and 0 bases, with 0 bases remaining between them. CDR3 length equals 12 residues. The CDR3 spells CASSSNTGELFF. Written as DNA, the CDR3 is TGTGCCAGCAGCTCGAACACCGGGGAGCTGTTTTTT. The whole variable domain, filled in from reference TRBV7-2 and TRBJ2-2, reads GAGVSQSPSNKVTEKGKDVELRCDPISGHTALYWYRQSLGQGLEFLIYFQGNSAPDKSGLPSDRFSAERTGGSVSTLTIQRTQQEDSAVYLCASSSNTGELFFGEGSRLTVL.

This chain links TRBV28 with TRBJ1-5; unclear D gene. CDR1 is MDHEN and CDR2 is SYDVKM in the germline V gene. The germline V and J ends were trimmed by 5 bases and 0 bases, with 5 bases remaining between them. The CDR3 has 13 amino acids. The CDR3 loop reads CASSPDSNQPQHF. The CDR3 nucleotides are TGTGCCAGCAGTCCTGATAGCAATCAGCCCCAGCATTTT.

Only a few counts were recorded for this clonotype. This sequence may be a read error, since a much larger clone differs from it by one base. This chain connects TRBV3-1 to TRBJ2-4, with TRBD1 identical over 11 bases. CDR1 and CDR2 (germline): LGHDT, YNNKEL (reference sequence). The length of the CDR3 is 14 residues. CDR3 protein: CSSSHGQGANIQYF. The CDR3 bases are TGTTCCAGCAGCCACGGACAGGGGGCGAACATTCAGTACTTC.

J is TRBJ1-6 and V is TRBV6-9; no clear D. The CDR3 has 14 amino acids. Germline assignment: CDR1 MNHGY and CDR2 SVAAGI. The V end lost 4 bases, the J end lost 4 bases, and 8 bases lay between the germline ends. The CDR3 sequence: CASSFRPYNSPLHF. The CDR3 DNA is TGTGCCAGCAGTTTCCGGCCTTATAATTCACCCCTCCACTTT.

Turning to this clonotype: Being one base from a much bigger clone, this may be a read error. The CDR3 sequence is CASGYRETGYTF. CDR3 bases: TGTGCCAGCGGGTACAGGGAAACAGGCTACACCTTC. The chain carries TRBV10-3 and TRBJ1-2; D is perhaps TRBD1 (6 bases). This CDR3 has 12 residues. The V gene lost 10 bases and the J gene lost 8 bases, with 17 bases spanning the gap. The germline CDR1 and CDR2 sequences are ENHRY and SYGVKD.

As regards this clonotype: Likely a read error: the CDR3 ends without its conserved phenylalanine or tryptophan. No DNA is shown, since the ends of the CDR3 on it are uncertain; the CDR3 is the one TCRdb lists. V usage is TRBV28 and J usage is TRBJ2-7; TRBD1 reflects the table's D call only, with no check against the DNA. The CDR3 has 12 amino acids, counting both end residues. Germline V gene data show CDR1 as MDHEN and CDR2 as SYDVKM. This CDR3 reads CASTPPRGRKYL.

Many counts were recorded for this clonotype. The rearrangement links TRBV7-3 to TRBJ1-1, with D possibly TRBD1 on 5 matching bases. Germline-derived CDR1 and CDR2 are SGHTA and FQGTGA. This CDR3 has 13 amino acids. Here the CDR3 reads CAPRDRENTEAFF. The DNA of the CDR3 is TGTGCGCCGCGTGACAGAGAGAACACTGAAGCTTTCTTT.

The chain carries TRBV4-2 and TRBJ1-4; D not certain. The V end was cut by 5 bases, the J end by 4 bases, with 20 bases between. The CDR3 runs 17 residues. In germline, CDR1 is LGHNA, CDR2 YNFKEQ. The CDR3 protein is CASSSRASGRDNEKLFF. CDR3 DNA sequence: TGTGCCAGCAGCTCTAGAGCGAGCGGACGAGATAATGAAAAACTGTTTTTT.

This clonotype was counted only a few times. This may stem from a read error, because a much larger clone lies one nucleotide away. The chain couples TRBV7-8 to TRBJ2-7, with D possibly being TRBD1 (5 bases). The germline V gene has CDR1 SGHVS and CDR2 FQNEAQ. The CDR3 extends over 14 amino acids. The V end was cut by 2 bases, the J end by 11 bases, with 19 bases between. CDR3 in DNA: TGTGCCAGCAGCTTATCTGGGGCCGAGAGTCATAAGTACTTC. Translated: CASSLSGAESHKYF.